Each of the 18 T cell receptor beta chains below was sequenced from the same sample in a study of OX40 agonist ivuxolimab in advanced cancers. Produced via immunoSEQ multiplex PCR; TCRdb's table is partial and in-frame only. The data contain about 50,000 clones, approximately 83% of them singletons. This material consisted of CD4+ or CD8+ T cells sorted from blood, taken in a trial of the OX40 agonist ivuxolimab. Every receptor here comes from an adult with an advanced solid tumor such as melanoma, head and neck, liver or kidney cancer.

CDR3 sequence: CASNQGQGGSYEQYF. DNA for the CDR3: TGCGCCAGCAACCAGGGACAGGGGGGAAGCTACGAGCAGTACTTC. The V and J genes are TRBV4-1 and TRBJ2-7, with TRBD1 matching over 11 bases. J gave up 3 bases and V 7 bases, and 8 bases lay outside the gene matches. The CDR3 contains 15 residues. Germline lookup yields CDR1 MGHRA and CDR2 YSYEKL.

The gene calls are TRBV11-2 and TRBJ2-7; 7 nucleotides match TRBD2. Germline V gene data show CDR1 as SGHAT and CDR2 as FQNNGV. V shed 1 base and J 5 bases; nucleotides not matched to a gene: 20. The CDR3 is made up of 19 amino acids. The CDR3 here is CASSLATLGTQREYDEQYF. The CDR3 nucleotides read TGTGCCAGCAGCTTAGCTACATTGGGGACCCAGCGGGAATATGACGAGCAGTACTTC. Looking up the rest from reference TRBV11-2 and TRBJ2-7 gives the full variable domain: EAGVAQSPRYKIIEKRQSVAFWCNPISGHATLYWYQQILGQGPKLLIQFQNNGVVDDSQLPKDRFSAERLKGVDSTLKIQPAKLEDSAVYLCASSLATLGTQREYDEQYFGPGTRLTVT.

This chain joins TRBV10-1 and TRBJ2-1, with 8 bases lining up with TRBD1. Germline assignment: CDR1 WNHNN and CDR2 SYGVQD (reference sequence). The length of the CDR3 is 17 residues. Trimming removed 0 bases from V and 4 bases from J; junction bases left unmatched: 8. The CDR3, as DNA: TGCGCCAGCAGTGAGTCCCCGACCGGACAGGGATACAATGAGCAGTTCTTC. Amino acid sequence: CASSESPTGQGYNEQFF.

V gene TRBV30 combines with J gene TRBJ2-7, with D possibly matching TRBD1 (7 bases). The CDR3 length is 13 residues. V shed 7 bases and J shed 0 bases, with 13 bases lying between them. Looked up from germline, CDR1 is GTSNPN and CDR2 is SVGIG (reference sequence). CDR3 DNA sequence: TGTGCCTTGGAGGGGGACAGCTCCTACGAGCAGTACTTC. Protein product: CALEGDSSYEQYF.

The rearrangement joins TRBV29-1 to TRBJ1-2; D is undetermined. The CDR3 consists of 15 residues. The V gene lost 5 bases and the J gene lost 1 base, with 17 bases spanning the gap. Germline V gene data show CDR1 as SQVTM and CDR2 as ANQGSEA. The CDR3 is CSVRRSRESNYGYTF. CDR3 DNA sequence: TGCAGCGTTCGGAGGTCTAGGGAGAGTAACTATGGCTACACCTTC.

V usage is TRBV5-1 and J usage is TRBJ2-7; D may be TRBD1 (6 bases). CDR3 length equals 13 residues. CDR1 is SGHRS and CDR2 is YFSETQ in the germline V gene. V was trimmed by 1 base and J by 5 bases, leaving 10 bases between them. In DNA form, the CDR3 reads TGCGCCAGCAGCTTGCAACAGGGCAACGAGCAGTACTTC. This translates into CASSLQQGNEQYF. The variable domain in full, with the rest retrieved from reference TRBV5-1 and TRBJ2-7, is KAGVTQTPRYLIKTRGQQVTLSCSPISGHRSVSWYQQTPGQGLQFLFEYFSETQRNKGNFPGRFSGRQFSNSRSEMNVSTLELGDSALYLCASSLQQGNEQYFGPGTRLTVT.

The V call is TRBV9, the J call TRBJ2-1, with 9 bases aligning to TRBD1. The CDR3 sequence is 17 residues long. The J segment lost 4 bases and the V segment lost 2 bases, leaving 10 bases of the junction unmatched. Germline lookup yields CDR1 SGDLS and CDR2 YYNGEE. This CDR3 is CASSVAVGTGFYNEQFF. The CDR3 coding sequence is TGTGCCAGCAGCGTGGCCGTAGGGACAGGGTTTTACAATGAGCAGTTCTTC.

The chain joins TRBV5-4 to TRBJ2-5, with 9 bases matching TRBD2. The CDR3 is 15 residues long. With V trimmed by 1 base and J by 11 bases, 12 bases remained unmatched. Germline V lookup: CDR1 SGHNT, CDR2 YYREEE (reference sequence). CDR3 sequence reads: CASSLILAGASEQYF. The CDR3 DNA reads as TGTGCCAGCAGCTTGATACTAGCGGGCGCCTCGGAGCAGTACTTC.

The chain is built from TRBV27 and TRBJ2-1, with D unclear. Trimming stripped 2 bases from V and 0 bases from J, with 17 bases between. CDR1 is MNHEY, CDR2 SMNVEV, per germline (reference sequence). The CDR3 runs 18 residues. The CDR3 sequence is CASSLRSAAQSSYNEQFF. The CDR3 DNA follows: TGTGCCAGCAGTTTAAGGTCGGCAGCCCAAAGCTCCTACAATGAGCAGTTCTTC.

The chain recombines TRBV18 with TRBJ2-3; D unresolved. Germline V gene data show CDR1 as KGHSH and CDR2 as LQKENI. This CDR3 comprises 12 residues. Between the trimmed V and J ends, which lost 0 bases and 6 bases, there was a span of 4 bases. The CDR3 DNA sequence: TGTGCCAGCTCACCACCAGCGGATACGCAGTATTTT. As protein: CASSPPADTQYF.

The count of this clone is one. The chain couples TRBV7-2 to TRBJ2-7; possible D gene TRBD2, 6 bases. Germline V gene sequence: CDR1 SGHTA, CDR2 FQGNSA. V lost 5 bases and J lost 2, with 16 bases in between. The CDR3 extends over 15 amino acids. CDR3 loop: CASSPQWGLPYEQYF. CDR3 sequence (DNA): TGTGCCAGCAGCCCCCAATGGGGACTCCCCTACGAGCAGTACTTC.

This clone was counted ten times or more. The chain couples TRBV21-1 to TRBJ1-1. TRBV21-1 is tagged as a pseudogene. The CDR3 has 18 amino acids. CDR3 sequence: CASSKFPGPDQTHTEAFF. In nucleotides, the CDR3 is TGTGCCAGCAGCAAATTCCCGGGACCCGATCAAACTCACACTGAAGCTTTCTTT.

The chain carries TRBV14 and TRBJ2-1; the match to TRBD2 covers 7 bases. V lost 4 bases and J lost 0; bases outside the gene matches: 3. This CDR3 has 15 amino acids. Germline CDR1 reads SGHDN; CDR2 reads FVKESK. The CDR3 reads CASSPWGGSYNEQFF. The DNA for the CDR3 is TGTGCCAGCAGCCCGTGGGGGGGCTCCTACAATGAGCAGTTCTTC.

The chain carries TRBV7-9 and TRBJ1-1; no clear D gene. CDR1 and CDR2 (germline): SEHNR, FQNEAQ (reference sequence). This CDR3 has 14 residues. The V gene lost 1 base and the J gene lost 3 bases, with 9 bases spanning the gap. CDR3 residues: CASSLGVPYTEAFF. The CDR3 DNA reads as TGTGCCAGCAGCTTAGGCGTCCCTTACACTGAAGCTTTCTTT.

This chain connects TRBV2 to TRBJ2-7; 10 bases map to TRBD2. CDR3 size: 13 residues. Germline values: CDR1 SNHLY, CDR2 FYNNEI. V gave up 5 bases and J gave up 5 bases; unmatched junction bases: 3. CDR3 DNA sequence: TGTGCCAGCAGTAGGCTAGCGGGAGACGAGCAGTACTTC. Translation: CASSRLAGDEQYF.

The rearrangement links TRBV6-1 to TRBJ2-1; 10 positions match TRBD2. CDR3 length: 16 amino acids. Germline CDR1 MNHNS, CDR2 SASEGT. V dropped 6 bases and J dropped 2; count of bases not matched to a gene: 7. CDR3 loop: CASRERLAGAYNEQFF. CDR3 bases: TGTGCCAGCAGAGAAAGGCTAGCGGGAGCCTACAATGAGCAGTTCTTC.

On this clone itself: Other DNA sequences within the sample encode an identical CDR3. For the CDR3, the DNA is TGTGCCAGCAGCTTACAGGGGAATCAGCCCCAGCATTTT. The encoded protein is CASSLQGNQPQHF. The genes are TRBV7-9 and TRBJ1-5, with D perhaps matching TRBD1 (6 bases). Germline V CDR1 and CDR2: SEHNR, FQNEAQ (reference sequence). The CDR3 consists of 13 residues. Deletions cut 2 bases from V and 4 bases from J, with 6 bases between.

The chain carries TRBV7-9 and TRBJ1-2; maybe TRBD1 (5 bases). CDR1 and CDR2 from the germline V gene are SEHNR and FQNEAQ (reference sequence). Trimming stripped 5 bases from V and 1 base from J, with 14 bases between. The CDR3 is made up of 15 amino acids. In DNA form, the CDR3 reads TGTGCCAGCAGCCGCCTTGGACAACTTAACTATGGCTACACCTTC. Amino acid sequence: CASSRLGQLNYGYTF.